The T cell receptor beta chain under discussion was sequenced for a study of spatial heterogeneity in lung cancer. Study outcomes and limitations: Blood showed ubiquitous tumor TCRs more often at resection than at routine follow-up.

Concerning this clonotype: Its antigen is not known.

V was shortened by 9 bases and J by 3 bases, with 13 bases between the two germline ends. The CDR3 runs 13 residues. Per the germline V gene, CDR1 is KGHDR and CDR2 is SFDVKD. The time point is: sample taken at primary tumor resection. In each case, whole RNA from tumor, nontumor lung or frozen PBMC was sequenced unsorted. The donor group consisted of roughly 70 patients who had untreated, early-stage non-small cell lung cancer. Carried by each TCR cDNA molecule was a unique molecular identifier. TCRdb reanalysed the 5' RACE reads using MiXCR and keeps one entry per CDR3 protein. The sample records about 48,000 distinct CDR3 sequences, approximately 5% being singletons.

This TCR was recovered from a male donor with early-stage non-small cell lung cancer. Sample: PBMCs, taken at surgery. The V and J genes are TRBV24-1 and TRBJ1-2; weak D call: TRBD1 (6 bases). DNA of the CDR3: TGTGCCACCCGAAGGGGGTTCGACTATGGCTACACCTTC. Its translation is CATRRGFDYGYTF.